Listed below are T cell receptor beta chains from one sample, sequenced in a study of CD8 T cells in ankylosing spondylitis. TCRdb called the 5' RACE reads again in MiXCR, with one record for every CDR3 protein. The sample records under 400,000 distinct CDR3 sequences, 11% being singletons. The specimen was blood, either unsorted or a sorted T cell fraction (not recorded which). These receptors came from a female donor with ankylosing spondylitis or in good health (not recorded which). CDR3s include the opening cysteine and the closing phenylalanine or tryptophan. Fields, in order: J gene, D gene, clone size, V gene, CDR3 DNA, CDR3 protein. A D gene is named only where the DNA matches it firmly. The size entry is marked missing in some rows and otherwise reads once, few, many or a size class.

TRBJ1-1	-	many	TRBV29-1	TGCAGCGTTGAAGACGAAGGCGGGGGGGCTGAAGCTTTCTTT	CSVEDEGGGAEAFF
TRBJ2-1	TRBD1	many	TRBV12-3/TRBV12-4	TGTGCCAGCAGGGACAGGGGGACCTACAATGAGCAGTTCTTC	CASRDRGTYNEQFF
TRBJ2-7	TRBD1	-	TRBV15	TGTGCCACCAGCATCCTACAGGGGGGTTCTGGCGAGCAGTACTTC	CATSILQGGSGEQYF
TRBJ1-1	TRBD1	-	TRBV5-1	TGCGCCAGCAGCTTATCCGATCCGGGACAGGGAACTGAAGCTTTCTTT	CASSLSDPGQGTEAFF
TRBJ1-3	-	few	TRBV12-3/TRBV12-4	TGTGCCAGCACCCCACGGGCGGACAGCGGCGGCACCATATATTTT	CASTPRADSGGTIYF
TRBJ1-1	TRBD1	-	TRBV5-5	TGTGCCAGCAGCCCCAACCCCGGGACAGGGAGTGAAGCTTTCTTT	CASSPNPGTGSEAFF
TRBJ2-5	TRBD1	few	TRBV11-2	TGTGCCAGCAGCCCCAGTCGGGACAGGCTACCGTGGACGGAGACCCAGTACTTC	CASSPSRDRLPWTETQYF
TRBJ2-1	TRBD2	many	TRBV20-1	TGCAGTGCTAGGGTTTGGGGGGGGACTGAGCAGTTCTTC	CSARVWGGTEQFF
TRBJ1-2	-	-	TRBV18	TGTGCCAGCTCACCGGAGGGTATGGATGGCTACACCTTC	CASSPEGMDGYTF
TRBJ2-7	TRBD1	few	TRBV5-1	TGCGCCAGCAGCGGGGGACAGGGGAACGAGCAGTACTTC	CASSGGQGNEQYF
TRBJ2-2	-	few	TRBV7-8	TGTGCCAGCAGCCTAAGACCGGGCCCGGCCGGGGAGCTGTTTTTT	CASSLRPGPAGELFF
TRBJ1-2	TRBD1	-	TRBV20-1	TGCAGTGCTAGAGATGGAGGAGACAGGGAACTTGGCTACACCTTC	CSARDGGDRELGYTF
TRBJ2-1	-	few	TRBV11-2	TGTGCCAGCAGCCACCTAGCGCAGGGGGGAAATGAGCAGTTCTTC	CASSHLAQGGNEQFF
TRBJ1-1	-	many	TRBV5-1	TGCGCCAGCAGCATCGATCTGAACACTGAAGCTTTCTTT	CASSIDLNTEAFF
TRBJ2-2	TRBD1	many	TRBV5-1	TGCGCCAGCAGCTTGGGGACAGGGGGCATCGGGGAGCTGTTTTTT	CASSLGTGGIGELFF
TRBJ2-1	TRBD2	many	TRBV5-6	TGTGCCAGCAGCTCCCAAGCGGGAGCCGTCTACAATGAGCAGTTCTTC	CASSSQAGAVYNEQFF
TRBJ1-1	-	many	TRBV5-1	TGCGCCAGCAGCTTGGACGGCCGATTAATGAACACTGAAGCTTTCTTT	CASSLDGRLMNTEAFF
TRBJ2-1	TRBD1	many	TRBV12-3/TRBV12-4	TGTGCCAGCAGTTTTCGACAGGGGCCCTACAATGAGCAGTTCTTC	CASSFRQGPYNEQFF